A selection of T cell receptor beta chains follows, all from one sample in a study of blood T cell repertoires in COVID-19. TCRdb's copy holds only in-frame clones and misses some; the assay was immunoSEQ multiplex PCR. The sample carries tens of thousands of clones, about 90% recorded once. The specimen sequenced was peripheral blood. The source is an elderly woman with acute or convalescent COVID-19. Each CDR3 is given with its conserved first and last residue. A D gene is named only where the DNA matches it firmly. Only some rows state a clone size, as once, few, many or a class for expanded clones.

size | J | D | V | CDR3 | DNA
- | TRBJ2-7 | - | TRBV6-2/TRBV6-3 | CASSQPSGTSYEQYF | TGTGCCAGCAGCCAACCCAGCGGAACCTCCTACGAGCAGTACTTC
- | TRBJ1-1 | - | TRBV10-3 | CAITGGPGIGNTEAFF | TGTGCCATCACGGGAGGCCCGGGAATCGGGAACACTGAAGCTTTCTTT
- | TRBJ2-5 | TRBD2 | TRBV27 | CASSLRTSGGPKSQYF | TGTGCCAGCAGCCTTCGAACTAGCGGGGGGCCCAAATCCCAGTACTTC
- | TRBJ1-6 | - | TRBV4-2 | CASSQASGNGNSPLHF | TGTGCCAGCAGCCAAGCCTCCGGGAACGGTAATTCACCCCTCCACTTT
few | TRBJ2-2 | - | TRBV5-1 | CASSFQGGDTGELFF | TGCGCCAGCAGCTTTCAGGGGGGCGACACCGGGGAGCTGTTTTTT
- | TRBJ2-3 | TRBD2 | TRBV4-1 | CASSQDLSGGLSDTQYF | TGCGCCAGCAGCCAAGATCTGAGCGGGGGGCTTTCAGATACGCAGTATTTT
- | TRBJ1-4 | TRBD1 | TRBV6-5 | CASSSPRGTGNEKLFF | TGTGCCAGCAGTTCCCCTCGAGGGACAGGGAACGAAAAACTGTTTTTT
- | TRBJ1-5 | - | TRBV6-5 | CASTVRYYSNQPQHF | TGTGCCAGCACCGTAAGATACTATAGCAATCAGCCCCAGCATTTT
- | TRBJ2-6 | - | TRBV19 | CASSEQSSGANVLTF | TGTGCCAGTAGTGAACAGAGCTCTGGGGCCAACGTCCTGACTTTC
- | TRBJ1-5 | - | TRBV29-1 | CSVGWGQGTRQPQHF | TGCAGCGTTGGATGGGGCCAGGGGACACGGCAGCCCCAGCATTTT
- | TRBJ2-3 | TRBD2 | TRBV5-1 | CASSRQSASGRAITDTQYF | TGCGCCAGCAGTAGACAATCGGCTAGCGGGAGGGCGATCACAGATACGCAGTATTTT
- | TRBJ2-7 | TRBD1 | TRBV7-2 | CASSSTSTGSYEQYF | TGTGCCAGCAGCTCAACCTCGACAGGGTCCTACGAGCAGTACTTC
- | TRBJ2-1 | - | TRBV2 | CASSEVVGRGNEQFF | TGTGCCAGCAGTGAAGTAGTAGGCAGGGGCAATGAGCAGTTCTTC
- | TRBJ1-1 | TRBD1 | TRBV11-2 | CASSLDTGTGNLRNTEAFF | TGTGCCAGCAGCTTAGACACCGGGACAGGGAATCTCCGGAACACTGAAGCTTTCTTT
- | TRBJ1-2 | - | TRBV4-2 | CASSLQTEDYGYTF | TGTGCCAGCAGCCTCCAGACAGAGGATTATGGCTACACCTTC
- | TRBJ2-7 | TRBD1 | TRBV9 | CASSRGTGLYEQYF | TGTGCCAGCAGCCGGGGGACAGGCCTCTACGAGCAGTACTTC
- | TRBJ2-3 | TRBD2 | TRBV25-1 | CASRTSEDTQYF | TGTGCCAGCAGAACTAGCGAAGATACGCAGTATTTT
- | TRBJ1-2 | - | TRBV30 | CAWSRVNYGYTF | TGTGCCTGGAGTAGAGTAAACTATGGCTACACCTTC
- | TRBJ1-1 | - | TRBV7-9 | CASSSGWNTEAFF | TGTGCCAGCAGTTCCGGTTGGAACACTGAAGCTTTCTTT
- | TRBJ2-3 | - | TRBV10-1 | CASSGTAYPSTDTQYF | TGCGCCAGCAGTGGGACAGCTTACCCTAGCACAGATACGCAGTATTTT
- | TRBJ1-1 | - | TRBV2 | CASSVEGTQAEAFF | TGTGCCAGCAGTGTGGAGGGAACCCAGGCTGAAGCTTTCTTT
- | TRBJ1-6 | - | TRBV9 | CASSVGGNGYSPLHF | TGTGCCAGCAGCGTAGGCGGCAACGGATATTCACCCCTCCACTTT
- | TRBJ2-3 | - | TRBV19 | CASSPRWGTDTQYF | TGTGCCAGTAGCCCGAGGTGGGGCACAGATACGCAGTATTTT
- | TRBJ1-2 | TRBD1 | TRBV19 | CASRVPGQGHGYTF | TGTGCCAGTAGGGTACCGGGACAGGGCCATGGCTACACCTTC
- | TRBJ1-6 | - | TRBV20-1 | CSASPGRGYNSPLHF | TGCAGTGCTAGTCCAGGGCGAGGTTATAATTCACCCCTCCACTTT
- | TRBJ2-3 | TRBD2 | TRBV5-1 | CASSSLLAGGPDTQYF | TGCGCCAGCAGCTCGCTACTAGCGGGAGGACCAGATACGCAGTATTTT
- | TRBJ1-4 | - | TRBV6-5 | CASSLDRNQYEKLFF | TGTGCCAGCAGTCTCGACAGGAACCAGTATGAAAAACTGTTTTTT